The rows below give T cell receptor beta chains drawn from one sample of a study of T-cell reconstitution after alpha-beta-depleted transplantation in children. TCRdb used MiXCR to reprocess the PCR reads, holding one entry per CDR3 protein. There are 600,000 to 700,000 distinct CDR3 sequences in the sample; 16% occur only once, and 0.8% to 1.1% lies in the top ten. This sample comprised PBMCs from the stem cell graft donor, obtained from the stem cell graft. Receptor source: a human donor who donated a stem cell graft to a child with acute myeloid leukemia. Each CDR3 is given with its conserved first and last residue. D genes are given only for firm matches. Size tells how often a clone was seen (once, few, many) or the class of an expanded clone, and some rows leave it out.

clone size	V gene	J gene	D gene	CDR3 DNA	CDR3 protein
many	TRBV6-1	TRBJ2-3	TRBD2	TGTGCCAGCAGTGTAGCGGGGTTCACAGATACGCAGTATTTT	CASSVAGFTDTQYF
many	TRBV5-5	TRBJ2-3	.	TGTGCCAGCAGCTCCCCTCGGGATACGCAGTATTTT	CASSSPRDTQYF
.	TRBV7-2	TRBJ1-5	.	TGTGCCAGCAGCTTAAACCCAGGCCCTCAGCCCCAGCATTTT	CASSLNPGPQPQHF
few	TRBV7-8	TRBJ2-1	.	TGTGCCAGCAGCGCCGACCCCGCCTACAATGAGCAGTTCTTC	CASSADPAYNEQFF
many	TRBV6-1	TRBJ2-1	.	TGTGCCAGCGCACAGGGAACCTACAATGAGCAGTTCTTC	CASAQGTYNEQFF
many	TRBV13	TRBJ2-1	.	TGTGCCAGCAGTTCGCTTGGGAATGAGCAGTTCTTC	CASSSLGNEQFF
many	TRBV10-3	TRBJ2-5	TRBD1	TGTGCCATCAGCATGACAGGGGGGGAGACCCAGTACTTC	CAISMTGGETQYF
.	TRBV4-1	TRBJ2-2	.	TGCGCCAGCAGATGGGGTCTCGGGGAGCTGTTTTTT	CASRWGLGELFF
many	TRBV29-1	TRBJ2-5	.	TGCAGCGCCCGGGAGATAGGGGAGACCCAGTACTTC	CSAREIGETQYF
.	TRBV11-1	TRBJ1-2	.	TGTGCCAGCAGCTTAGCTGGGGGCCGAGCTAACTATGGCTACACCTTC	CASSLAGGRANYGYTF
few	TRBV6-2/TRBV6-3	TRBJ1-2	TRBD1	TGTGCCAGCAGTTCTTTCCCGGGACAGCAATATGGCTACACCTTC	CASSSFPGQQYGYTF
.	TRBV6-1	TRBJ1-5	TRBD1	TGTGCCAGCAGGGCCGACAGGGTGTTTGAGCCCCAGCATTTT	CASRADRVFEPQHF
many	TRBV20-1	TRBJ2-3	.	TGCAGTGCTAGAGGGCAGGATACGCAGTATTTT	CSARGQDTQYF
.	TRBV29-1	TRBJ2-5	TRBD1	TGCAGCGTCCTAGGGGGCGTTCACCCCACCCAGTACTTC	CSVLGGVHPTQYF
many	TRBV21-1	TRBJ2-7	.	TGTGCCAGGGACAGGAGCTCCTACGAGCAGTACTTC	CARDRSSYEQYF
.	TRBV5-1	TRBJ1-3	.	TGCGCCAGCAGCTTGGACCCAGCCAGCTCTGGAAACACCATATATTTT	CASSLDPASSGNTIYF
many	TRBV12-3/TRBV12-4	TRBJ2-7	.	TGTGCCAGCAGTTTAGGTGGGATAAGCTCCTACGAGCAGTACTTC	CASSLGGISSYEQYF